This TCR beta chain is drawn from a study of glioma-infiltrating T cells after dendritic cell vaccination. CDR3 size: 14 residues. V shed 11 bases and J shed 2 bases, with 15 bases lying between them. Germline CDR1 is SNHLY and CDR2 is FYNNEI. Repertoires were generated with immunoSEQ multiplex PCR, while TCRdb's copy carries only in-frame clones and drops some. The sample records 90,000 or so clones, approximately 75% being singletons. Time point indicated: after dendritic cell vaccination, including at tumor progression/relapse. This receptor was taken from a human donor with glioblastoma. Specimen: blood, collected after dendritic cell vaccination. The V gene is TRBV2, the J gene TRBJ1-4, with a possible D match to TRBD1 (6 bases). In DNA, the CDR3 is TGTGCCTCCAGCAGGGGAGGGACTAATGAAAAACTGTTTTTT. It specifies CASSRGGTNEKLFF.